This TCR beta chain is from a study of cytomegalovirus exposure and HLA in healthy donors. Whole-study context: The roughly 110 validation repertoires matched the 500 to 750 first-cohort repertoires in platform, a later analysis reported.

The CDR3 has 18 amino acids. Germline V gives CDR1 GTSNPN, CDR2 SVGIG (reference sequence). Trimming stripped 1 base from V and 1 base from J, with 22 bases between. As to this clone: The antigen remains unidentified.

The 120-subject validation cohort, separate from the 666-subject first cohort, included the donors. Study-wide results and limits: The dataset shows that most TCR sequences were rare, while some public TCRs occurred in many donors. In vitro data verified three CMV-associated chains as specific for CMV antigens.

Using immunoSEQ multiplex PCR, the repertoire was profiled, and TCRdb retains in-frame clones only, with some absent. The data hold around 350,000 clones, with roughly 89% observed a single time. J is TRBJ1-1 and V is TRBV30, with a tentative D call TRBD1 (6 bases). This receptor was obtained from a woman between 18 and 29 years old in good health and CMV-seronegative. Specimen: PBMCs. CDR3 loop: CAWSGGTFFGQPNTEAFF. CDR3 nucleotides: TGTGCCTGGAGTGGGGGGACCTTTTTCGGACAGCCGAACACTGAAGCTTTCTTT.